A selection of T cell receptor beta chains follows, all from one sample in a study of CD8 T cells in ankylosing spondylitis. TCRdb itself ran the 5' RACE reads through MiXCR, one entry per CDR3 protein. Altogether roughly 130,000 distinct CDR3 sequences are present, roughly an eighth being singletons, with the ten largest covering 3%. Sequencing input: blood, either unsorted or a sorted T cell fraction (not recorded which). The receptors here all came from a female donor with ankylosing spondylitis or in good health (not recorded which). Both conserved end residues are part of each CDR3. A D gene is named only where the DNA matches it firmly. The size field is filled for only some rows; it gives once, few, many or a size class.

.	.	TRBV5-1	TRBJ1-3	CASSLSGTSYGNTIYF	TGCGCCAGCAGCTTGTCTGGGACGAGTTATGGAAACACCATATATTTT
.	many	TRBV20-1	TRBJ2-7	CSAASPSYEQYF	TGCAGTGCAGCTAGTCCCTCCTACGAGCAGTACTTC
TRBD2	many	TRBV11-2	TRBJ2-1	CASSLGTSGRSSYNEQFF	TGTGCCAGCAGCCTCGGGACTAGCGGCCGGAGCTCCTACAATGAGCAGTTCTTC
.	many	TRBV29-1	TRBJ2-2	CSVYSDGGNTGELFF	TGCAGCGTTTATTCGGACGGAGGAAACACCGGGGAGCTGTTTTTT
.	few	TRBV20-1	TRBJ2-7	CSARDIRGAVYEQYF	TGCAGTGCTAGAGACATTCGGGGGGCAGTCTACGAGCAGTACTTC
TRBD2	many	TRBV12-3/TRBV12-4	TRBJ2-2	CASSYLAGVTGELFF	TGTGCCAGCAGTTATCTAGCGGGGGTCACCGGGGAGCTGTTTTTT
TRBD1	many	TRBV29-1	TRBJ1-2	CSGGQGAEGYTF	TGCAGCGGCGGACAGGGGGCTGAGGGCTACACCTTC
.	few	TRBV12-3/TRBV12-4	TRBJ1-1	CASSFMGGRGTEAFF	TGTGCCAGCAGTTTTATGGGGGGCCGGGGTACTGAAGCTTTCTTT
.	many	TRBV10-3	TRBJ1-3	CAISDANEGSLGNTIYF	TGTGCCATCAGTGACGCAAACGAAGGAAGTCTTGGAAACACCATATATTTT
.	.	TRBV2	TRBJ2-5	CASSPGERAQETQYF	TGTGCCAGCAGCCCAGGGGAACGGGCTCAAGAGACCCAGTACTTC
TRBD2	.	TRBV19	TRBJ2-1	CASSITLAGVTYNEQFF	TGTGCCAGTAGTATAACTCTTGCGGGAGTAACCTACAATGAGCAGTTCTTC
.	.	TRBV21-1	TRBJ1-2	CASSKVRGYTF	TGTGCCAGCAGCAAAGTGAGGGGGTACACCTTC
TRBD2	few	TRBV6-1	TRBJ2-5	CASTTWDGGGRETQYF	TGTGCCAGCACTACATGGGACGGGGGAGGGCGGGAGACCCAGTACTTC
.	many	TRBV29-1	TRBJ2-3	CSVDGGADTQYF	TGCAGCGTTGATGGAGGCGCAGATACGCAGTATTTT
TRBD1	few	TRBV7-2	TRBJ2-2	CASSFDRGTGELFF	TGTGCCAGCAGCTTCGACAGGGGCACCGGGGAGCTGTTTTTT